Detailed here is one T cell receptor (beta chain). What it recognizes is unknown. The protocol was immunoSEQ multiplex PCR, while the TCRdb copy is restricted to in-frame clones and leaves out a portion. The sample contains around 8,000 clones, 70% to 90% of which appear only once. The data derive from a study of PD-1 blockade in classical Hodgkin lymphoma. Study-wide results and limits: Patients newly diagnosed and complete responders had comparable baseline diversity. The study found that TCR diversity rose significantly by C4D1 in CD4+ but not CD8+ cells. Before treatment, TCR diversity in newly diagnosed patients was reportedly lower than in healthy donors.

Germline loops: CDR1 SGHTA, CDR2 FQGNSA. The CDR3 is 16 residues long. Unmatched junction bases numbered 5, after V lost 5 bases and J lost 0 bases. Every patient experienced relapse after autologous stem cell transplantation, and brentuximab vedotin exposure varied. Isolated CD8+ T cells were derived from thawed PBMCs through magnetic negative selection. The rearrangement uses TRBV7-2 and TRBJ2-3; TRBD2 aligns across 10 bases. The receptor was isolated from a human donor with classical Hodgkin lymphoma. This specimen consisted of CD8+ T cells from blood, obtained at baseline. Written as DNA, the CDR3 is TGTGCCAGCAGCAGCGGGGGGGGAACTAGCACAGATACGCAGTATTTT. Translated: CASSSGGGTSTDTQYF.